These T cell receptor beta chains were read from a single sample in a study of read filtering for tumor transcriptome and immune sequencing. TCRdb reanalysed the reads using MiXCR and keeps one entry per CDR3 protein. Among over 90,000 distinct CDR3 sequences, roughly 21% were seen once, and the ten largest hold roughly 10%. The sample was a population of CD138-negative cells sorted from bone marrow. The receptors were gathered from a donor over 35 with multiple myeloma. Each CDR3 is given with its conserved first and last residue. D genes are given only for firm matches. The size entry is marked missing in some rows and otherwise reads once, few, many or a size class.

CDR3 protein: CASSYSLGAYEQYF; CDR3 DNA: TGTGCCAGCAGTTACTCATTGGGAGCCTACGAGCAGTACTTC; clone size: many; D gene: .; J gene: TRBJ2-7; V gene: TRBV6-5
CDR3 protein: CASRKGTTDRITGELFF; CDR3 DNA: TGTGCCAGCAGAAAGGGGACGACAGATCGTATCACCGGGGAGCTGTTTTTT; clone size: few; D gene: .; J gene: TRBJ2-2; V gene: TRBV13
CDR3 protein: CASSWTSGGINEQFF; CDR3 DNA: TGTGCCAGTAGTTGGACTAGCGGGGGGATCAATGAGCAGTTCTTC; clone size: many; D gene: TRBD2; J gene: TRBJ2-1; V gene: TRBV19
CDR3 protein: CASSPTLAGGPDTQYF; CDR3 DNA: TGTGCCAGCAGCCCTACTCTAGCGGGGGGCCCAGATACGCAGTATTTT; clone size: .; D gene: TRBD2; J gene: TRBJ2-3; V gene: TRBV7-3
CDR3 protein: CASSEQGSNQPQHF; CDR3 DNA: TGTGCCAGCAGTGAACAGGGGAGCAATCAGCCCCAGCATTTT; clone size: many; D gene: .; J gene: TRBJ1-5; V gene: TRBV2
CDR3 protein: CASSSTRQGGSEAFF; CDR3 DNA: TGTGCCAGCAGCTCTACAAGACAGGGAGGTTCTGAAGCTTTCTTT; clone size: .; D gene: TRBD1; J gene: TRBJ1-1; V gene: TRBV7-9
CDR3 protein: CASSMGPGETQYF; CDR3 DNA: TGTGCCAGCAGCATGGGACCAGGGGAGACCCAGTACTTC; clone size: .; D gene: .; J gene: TRBJ2-5; V gene: TRBV11-2
CDR3 protein: CASSFGVSPDTQYF; CDR3 DNA: TGTGCCAGCAGCTTTGGTGTAAGCCCAGATACGCAGTATTTT; clone size: few; D gene: .; J gene: TRBJ2-3; V gene: TRBV5-6
CDR3 protein: CASSSYRGGYNEQFF; CDR3 DNA: TGTGCCAGCAGTTCCTACCGAGGCGGCTACAATGAGCAGTTCTTC; clone size: many; D gene: .; J gene: TRBJ2-1; V gene: TRBV12-3/TRBV12-4
CDR3 protein: CASSETTGGIYGYTF; CDR3 DNA: TGTGCCAGCAGTGAAACGACAGGGGGCATCTATGGCTACACCTTC; clone size: many; D gene: TRBD1; J gene: TRBJ1-2; V gene: TRBV2
CDR3 protein: CASSFDSLTYEQYF; CDR3 DNA: TGCGCCAGCAGCTTCGACAGCCTAACCTACGAGCAGTACTTC; clone size: many; D gene: .; J gene: TRBJ2-7; V gene: TRBV5-1
CDR3 protein: CSGGNRNTEAFF; CDR3 DNA: TGCAGTGGAGGAAACAGGAACACTGAAGCTTTCTTT; clone size: many; D gene: .; J gene: TRBJ1-1; V gene: TRBV29-1
CDR3 protein: CASTAFGFAGELFF; CDR3 DNA: TGTGCCAGCACCGCTTTCGGTTTCGCCGGGGAGCTGTTTTTT; clone size: many; D gene: .; J gene: TRBJ2-2; V gene: TRBV28
CDR3 protein: CASSLAGGTYEQYF; CDR3 DNA: TGTGCCAGCAGTTTAGCGGGAGGGACCTACGAGCAGTACTTC; clone size: many; D gene: TRBD2; J gene: TRBJ2-7; V gene: TRBV27
CDR3 protein: CASSSVGRWGSNQPQHF; CDR3 DNA: TGTGCCAGCAGCTCGGTCGGGCGGTGGGGAAGCAATCAGCCCCAGCATTTT; clone size: .; D gene: .; J gene: TRBJ1-5; V gene: TRBV7-8
CDR3 protein: CASSFGPLQYF; CDR3 DNA: TGTGCCAGCAGTTTTGGACCCCTTCAGTACTTC; clone size: many; D gene: .; J gene: TRBJ2-4; V gene: TRBV28
CDR3 protein: CSAYTTNYGYTF; CDR3 DNA: TGCAGTGCCTACACGACTAACTATGGCTACACCTTC; clone size: many; D gene: .; J gene: TRBJ1-2; V gene: TRBV20-1
CDR3 protein: CSAKAIGADLDTQYF; CDR3 DNA: TGCAGTGCTAAGGCAATCGGGGCGGATTTGGATACGCAGTATTTT; clone size: many; D gene: .; J gene: TRBJ2-3; V gene: TRBV20-1
CDR3 protein: CASSRTGSSGANVLTF; CDR3 DNA: TGTGCCAGCAGCAGGACAGGGTCCTCTGGGGCCAACGTCCTGACTTTC; clone size: many; D gene: TRBD1; J gene: TRBJ2-6; V gene: TRBV5-4
CDR3 protein: CASGAGTALHGYTF; CDR3 DNA: TGTGCCAGCGGGGCCGGGACAGCTCTCCATGGCTACACCTTC; clone size: few; D gene: TRBD1; J gene: TRBJ1-2; V gene: TRBV2
CDR3 protein: CSARDVPGPTNEKLFF; CDR3 DNA: TGCAGTGCTAGAGATGTACCGGGGCCAACTAATGAAAAACTGTTTTTT; clone size: .; D gene: .; J gene: TRBJ1-4; V gene: TRBV20-1
CDR3 protein: CASQRDRGENFQYF; CDR3 DNA: TGTGCCAGCCAAAGGGACAGGGGGGAAAACTTTCAGTACTTT; clone size: .; D gene: TRBD1; J gene: TRBJ2-4; V gene: TRBV2
CDR3 protein: CASSQARSYEQYF; CDR3 DNA: TGTGCCAGCAGCCAAGCCAGATCCTACGAGCAGTACTTC; clone size: large; D gene: .; J gene: TRBJ2-7; V gene: TRBV14
CDR3 protein: CASKGRGNEVVVRPQHF; CDR3 DNA: TGTGCCAGCAAAGGCAGGGGAAACGAGGTGGTCGTTAGGCCCCAGCATTTT; clone size: few; D gene: .; J gene: TRBJ1-5; V gene: TRBV28
CDR3 protein: CASSYGTGVSYEQYF; CDR3 DNA: TGTGCCAGCAGCTACGGGACAGGAGTCTCCTACGAGCAGTACTTC; clone size: many; D gene: TRBD1; J gene: TRBJ2-7; V gene: TRBV5-6
CDR3 protein: CASGKRLAGDTDTQYF; CDR3 DNA: TGTGCCAGCGGCAAACGACTAGCGGGAGACACGGATACGCAGTATTTT; clone size: .; D gene: TRBD2; J gene: TRBJ2-3; V gene: TRBV28
CDR3 protein: CATRQGANTGELFF; CDR3 DNA: TGTGCCACTCGGCAAGGTGCGAACACCGGGGAGCTGTTTTTT; clone size: .; D gene: .; J gene: TRBJ2-2; V gene: TRBV10-3
CDR3 protein: CASSPGLRRSYEQYF; CDR3 DNA: TGTGCCAGCAGCCCGGGACTGCGCCGTTCCTACGAGCAGTACTTC; clone size: many; D gene: .; J gene: TRBJ2-7; V gene: TRBV7-2
CDR3 protein: CASTPGLAGGETQYF; CDR3 DNA: TGTGCCAGCACTCCGGGACTAGCGGGAGGAGAGACCCAGTACTTC; clone size: .; D gene: TRBD2; J gene: TRBJ2-5; V gene: TRBV28
CDR3 protein: CASCKSTKLAATYNEQFF; CDR3 DNA: TGTGCCAGCTGTAAAAGCACAAAACTAGCGGCCACCTACAATGAGCAGTTCTTC; clone size: .; D gene: TRBD2; J gene: TRBJ2-1; V gene: TRBV12-3/TRBV12-4
CDR3 protein: CASSRQGTQIYNEQFF; CDR3 DNA: TGTGCCAGCAGTCGACAGGGTACCCAAATATACAATGAGCAGTTCTTC; clone size: .; D gene: TRBD1; J gene: TRBJ2-1; V gene: TRBV2
CDR3 protein: CASSPPITDTQYF; CDR3 DNA: TGTGCCAGCAGTCCTCCCATCACAGATACGCAGTATTTT; clone size: few; D gene: .; J gene: TRBJ2-3; V gene: TRBV28
CDR3 protein: CSAPLAGAGNEQYF; CDR3 DNA: TGCAGTGCACCCTTAGCGGGGGCGGGCAACGAGCAGTACTTC; clone size: few; D gene: TRBD2; J gene: TRBJ2-7; V gene: TRBV20-1
CDR3 protein: CSADSGEAFF; CDR3 DNA: TGCAGCGCTGACAGTGGGGAAGCTTTCTTT; clone size: many; D gene: .; J gene: TRBJ1-1; V gene: TRBV29-1
CDR3 protein: CSARGAAAQYF; CDR3 DNA: TGCAGTGCTAGAGGGGCGGCGGCCCAGTACTTC; clone size: many; D gene: .; J gene: TRBJ2-5; V gene: TRBV20-1
CDR3 protein: CASARQPNSPLHF; CDR3 DNA: TGTGCCAGCGCCAGACAGCCTAATTCACCCCTCCACTTT; clone size: many; D gene: .; J gene: TRBJ1-6; V gene: TRBV28
CDR3 protein: CASSLPTGLAEAFF; CDR3 DNA: TGTGCCAGCAGCCTCCCAACAGGGCTCGCTGAAGCTTTCTTT; clone size: many; D gene: .; J gene: TRBJ1-1; V gene: TRBV28
CDR3 protein: CASSSGYTF; CDR3 DNA: TGTGCCAGCAGTTCAGGCTACACCTTC; clone size: many; D gene: .; J gene: TRBJ1-2; V gene: TRBV12-3/TRBV12-4
CDR3 protein: CASSTALTGGDTQYF; CDR3 DNA: TGTGCCAGCAGCACTGCCTTGACTGGCGGAGATACGCAGTATTTT; clone size: many; D gene: .; J gene: TRBJ2-3; V gene: TRBV14
CDR3 protein: CASSRGGRETQYF; CDR3 DNA: TGCGCCAGCAGCCGCGGAGGAAGAGAGACCCAGTACTTC; clone size: .; D gene: .; J gene: TRBJ2-5; V gene: TRBV4-1
CDR3 protein: CSVLDSYTDTQYF; CDR3 DNA: TGCAGCGTTTTAGACTCTTACACAGATACGCAGTATTTT; clone size: many; D gene: .; J gene: TRBJ2-3; V gene: TRBV29-1
CDR3 protein: CAWSDTGGWDTEAFF; CDR3 DNA: TGTGCCTGGAGTGACACAGGGGGCTGGGACACTGAAGCTTTCTTT; clone size: many; D gene: TRBD1; J gene: TRBJ1-1; V gene: TRBV30
CDR3 protein: CASSQQPQGTGTEAFF; CDR3 DNA: TGCGCCAGCAGCCAACAACCACAGGGGACGGGCACTGAAGCTTTCTTT; clone size: few; D gene: TRBD1; J gene: TRBJ1-1; V gene: TRBV5-1
CDR3 protein: CASSLGLAGVDEQFF; CDR3 DNA: TGTGCCAGCAGCTTAGGCCTAGCGGGAGTCGACGAGCAGTTCTTC; clone size: .; D gene: TRBD2; J gene: TRBJ2-1; V gene: TRBV11-2
CDR3 protein: CASSLSLREPYEQYF; CDR3 DNA: TGTGCCAGCAGTTTGAGTCTTCGGGAGCCCTACGAGCAGTACTTC; clone size: many; D gene: .; J gene: TRBJ2-7; V gene: TRBV28
CDR3 protein: CSTANRGGTEAFF; CDR3 DNA: TGCAGCACCGCAAACAGGGGGGGCACTGAAGCTTTCTTT; clone size: many; D gene: TRBD1; J gene: TRBJ1-1; V gene: TRBV29-1
CDR3 protein: CASSQEEGGTDTQYF; CDR3 DNA: TGTGCCAGCAGCCAAGAAGAGGGTGGCACAGATACGCAGTATTTT; clone size: many; D gene: .; J gene: TRBJ2-3; V gene: TRBV3-1
CDR3 protein: CASSAGIREAFF; CDR3 DNA: TGTGCCAGCAGTGCAGGTATTAGGGAAGCTTTCTTT; clone size: .; D gene: .; J gene: TRBJ1-1; V gene: TRBV6-1
CDR3 protein: CASSPSPGNYGYTF; CDR3 DNA: TGTGCCAGCAGTCCTTCGCCAGGGAACTATGGCTACACCTTC; clone size: few; D gene: .; J gene: TRBJ1-2; V gene: TRBV11-2
CDR3 protein: CASSPSNGPNTEAFF; CDR3 DNA: TGTGCCAGCAGCCCCTCGAACGGACCGAACACTGAAGCTTTCTTT; clone size: many; D gene: .; J gene: TRBJ1-1; V gene: TRBV7-9
CDR3 protein: CASSRKGVPGTISQETQYF; CDR3 DNA: TGTGCCAGCAGTCGAAAGGGGGTACCCGGGACTATATCACAAGAGACCCAGTACTTC; clone size: few; D gene: .; J gene: TRBJ2-5; V gene: TRBV6-2/TRBV6-3
CDR3 protein: CASSLETGGSKNIQYF; CDR3 DNA: TGTGCCAGCAGCTTAGAGACAGGGGGCTCGAAAAACATTCAGTACTTC; clone size: many; D gene: TRBD1; J gene: TRBJ2-4; V gene: TRBV7-9
CDR3 protein: CASSYMEVEAFF; CDR3 DNA: TGTGCCAGCAGCTATATGGAGGTCGAAGCTTTCTTT; clone size: many; D gene: .; J gene: TRBJ1-1; V gene: TRBV5-4
CDR3 protein: CASRPDRGNTEAFF; CDR3 DNA: TGTGCCAGCAGGCCGGACAGGGGAAACACTGAAGCTTTCTTT; clone size: many; D gene: TRBD1; J gene: TRBJ1-1; V gene: TRBV6-5
CDR3 protein: CASSLFGPYGYTF; CDR3 DNA: TGTGCCAGCAGTTTGTTCGGGCCCTATGGCTACACTTTC; clone size: .; D gene: .; J gene: TRBJ1-2; V gene: TRBV28
CDR3 protein: CASSQQSWGSRYEQYF; CDR3 DNA: TGTGCCAGCAGCCAACAAAGCTGGGGGTCCCGCTACGAGCAGTACTTC; clone size: many; D gene: .; J gene: TRBJ2-7; V gene: TRBV3-1
CDR3 protein: CASQLGSRNEQFF; CDR3 DNA: TGTGCCAGCCAACTCGGTTCACGGAATGAGCAGTTCTTC; clone size: many; D gene: .; J gene: TRBJ2-1; V gene: TRBV27